The present entry profiles one TCR beta chain with its context. What it recognizes is unknown. Other nucleotide sequences from this sample produce the same CDR3. Caucasian adults residing in Nashville, Tennessee made up all the donors. CD45RA-negative memory and CD45RA+ naive subsets were split from the CD4+ cells. Germline-derived CDR1 and CDR2 are SGHAT and FQDESV (reference sequence). Trimming left V 5 bases short and J 2 bases short, with 6 bases between. The CDR3 is made up of 12 amino acids. Repertoires were generated with immunoSEQ multiplex PCR, while TCRdb's copy carries only in-frame clones and drops some. Counted here are over 2 million clones, about nine tenths occurring once; the ten biggest clones make up about 0.41%. The record originates from a study of shared clonotypes between healthy human individuals. General study results and limits: Relative to clonotypes present in all four donors, those not shared had lower generation probabilities. Sorted-subset sequencing, rarefaction showed, was incomplete despite large depth.

This receptor was obtained from a man aged 18 to 30 in good health. Some clones in this sample may be carry-over from other donors' samples. The V and J genes are TRBV11-1 and TRBJ2-5; D is unclear. The sequencing sample was made of naive CD4+ T cells from PBMCs. The sample's subset: CD45RA+ positively selected. Written as DNA, the CDR3 is TGTGCCAGCAGCCTTATGCAAGAGACCCAGTACTTC. Its translation is CASSLMQETQYF.